This T cell receptor (beta chain) came from a study of control samples from healthy donors and cancer patients. V dropped 3 bases and J dropped 0 bases, with 9 bases sitting between them. The CDR3 has 16 residues. Germline V gene sequence: CDR1 MNHEY, CDR2 SMNVEV (reference sequence). Measured with immunoSEQ multiplex PCR; TCRdb has only the in-frame clones, and not every one. The sample's table shows some 180,000 clones. The sequenced sample was blood. The genes are TRBV27 and TRBJ1-6; D gene uncertain. The origin of this receptor is a woman aged 30 to 39 in good health. The chain's CDR3 is CASSFDGSSYNSPLHF. The CDR3 DNA reads as TGTGCCAGCAGTTTTGACGGGAGCTCCTATAATTCACCCCTCCACTTT.